The 5 T cell receptor beta chains listed next were all sequenced from one sample in a study of early stage breast cancer tumors. Here immunoSEQ multiplex PCR was the method, and the copy in TCRdb shows in-frame clones only, minus some. The sample records about 25,000 clones, about 67% being singletons. Input material: breast tumor tissue. These receptors were taken from a person in their sixties with breast cancer.

This clone was detected only once. The chain uses TRBV4-3 and TRBJ2-1, with 9 bases identical to TRBD2. The CDR3 runs 21 residues. Germline CDR1 is LGHNA and CDR2 is YSLEER. V gave up 1 base and J gave up 0 bases; unmatched junction bases: 16. CDR3 coding DNA: TGCGCCAGCAGCCAAGGGCCCCGGAGGCAAGCGGGAGGCAGCTCCTACAATGAGCAGTTCTTC. Amino acid sequence: CASSQGPRRQAGGSSYNEQFF.

The chain has TRBV28 and TRBJ1-5, with 7 bases lining up with TRBD1. The germline V gene encodes CDR1 MDHEN and CDR2 SYDVKM. This CDR3 comprises 18 residues. With V trimmed by 3 bases and J by 5 bases, 16 bases remained unmatched. CDR3 sequence (DNA): TGTGCCAGCAGTTTGTTTTTGGGACAGACGTGGTGGGATCAGCCCCAGCATTTT. This sequence encodes CASSLFLGQTWWDQPQHF. The full variable domain, completed using reference TRBV28 and TRBJ1-5, is DVKVTQSSRYLVKRTGEKVFLECVQDMDHENMFWYRQDPGLGLRLIYFSYDVKMKEKGDIPEGYSVSREKKERFSLILESASTNQTSMYLCASSLFLGQTWWDQPQHFGDGTRLSIL.

The genes are TRBV18 and TRBJ1-1; D unresolved. CDR3 length: 15 residues. In germline, CDR1 is KGHSH, CDR2 LQKENI. V dropped 3 bases and J dropped 3 bases, with 14 bases sitting between them. The CDR3 region has the DNA TGTGCCAGCTCACCCGTGCCAGGATCCGACACTGAAGCTTTCTTT. It translates to CASSPVPGSDTEAFF.

J is TRBJ1-4 and V is TRBV19; the match to TRBD1 covers 8 bases. V lost 9 bases, J lost 0 bases, and 3 bases stayed unmatched. The V gene's germline CDR1 is LNHDA and CDR2 SQIVND (reference sequence). CDR3 size: 14 residues. In nucleotides, the CDR3 is TGTGCCAGCGGGACAGGTGCAACTAATGAAAAACTGTTTTTT. It yields the protein CASGTGATNEKLFF.

This chain uses TRBV18 with TRBJ2-7; D remains unclear. The V gene lost 0 bases and the J gene lost 2 bases, with 11 bases spanning the gap. The CDR3 has 15 residues. Looked up from germline, CDR1 is KGHSH and CDR2 is LQKENI. CDR3: CASSPPAGAAYEQYF. CDR3 DNA: TGTGCCAGCTCACCACCGGCCGGAGCCGCCTACGAGCAGTACTTC.